This entry is about one T cell receptor beta chain. Antigen unknown. After removal of 0 bases from V and 8 bases from J, the junction contained 6 bases not matched to a gene. Germline CDR1 reads LNHDA; CDR2 reads SQIVND (reference sequence). The CDR3 consists of 14 residues. The entry originates in a study of T cell responses to AZD1222 COVID-19 vaccine. The study, taken as a whole, reports: Only a handful of people who got AZD1222 tested seropositive at baseline. Variant regions that are unmutated are reportedly the target of nearly half of spike-specific TCRs.

Sequencing was performed with immunoSEQ multiplex PCR; in TCRdb, only in-frame clones are kept and a portion is missing. This sample has 100,000 to 150,000 clones; about 90% occur once, and the top ten carry approximately 1.7%. The receptor comes from an adult in good health. The sample in question was peripheral blood, obtained on day 0 of AZD1222 vaccination. This sequence joins TRBV19 and TRBJ1-1; TRBD1 agrees at 7 bases. Written as DNA, the CDR3 is TGTGCCAGTAGTATAGATATGACAGGGCGGGAAGCTTTCTTT. Encoded protein: CASSIDMTGREAFF. Full variable domain (outside the CDR3, taken from reference TRBV19 and TRBJ1-1): DGGITQSPKYLFRKEGQNVTLSCEQNLNHDAMYWYRQDPGQGLRLIYYSQIVNDFQKGDIAEGYSVSREKKESFPLTVTSAQKNPTAFYLCASSIDMTGREAFFGQGTRLTVV.